Each of the 19 T cell receptor beta chains below was sequenced from the same sample in a study of T cell responses to AZD1222 COVID-19 vaccine. Data came from immunoSEQ multiplex PCR; TCRdb stores just in-frame clones and leaves some out. The table lists tens of thousands of clones, about 80% of them singletons. The material was peripheral blood, obtained on day 0 of AZD1222 vaccination. The receptors come from an adult in good health.

The chain employs TRBV2 and TRBJ2-1, with D unresolved. The V gene lost 6 bases and the J gene lost 8 bases, with 8 bases spanning the gap. The CDR3 length is 11 residues. Germline CDR1 SNHLY, CDR2 FYNNEI. The CDR3: CASREIYEQFF. CDR3 coding DNA: TGTGCCAGCAGGGAGATATATGAGCAGTTCTTC.

The V and J genes are TRBV11-1 and TRBJ1-1, with D possibly TRBD1 on 5 matching bases. Germline CDR1 and CDR2: SGHAT and FQDESV (reference sequence). V shed 8 bases and J shed 5 bases, with 9 bases lying between them. The CDR3 runs to 11 residues. Written as DNA, the CDR3 is TGTGCCAGCCTAGGGGTGACTGAAGCTTTCTTT. Its translation: CASLGVTEAFF.

The chain couples TRBV12-5 to TRBJ2-1, with TRBD2 matching 7 bases. Germline CDR1 LGHNT, CDR2 FRNRAP. The CDR3 length is 17 residues. With V trimmed by 8 bases and J by 0 bases, 13 bases remained unmatched. CDR3 DNA sequence: TGTGCTAGTAGAGCAATCGCGGGGGAGAGCTCCTACAATGAGCAGTTCTTC. Translated: CASRAIAGESSYNEQFF.

The table lists this clone with a few counts. V usage is TRBV27 and J usage is TRBJ2-3; 7 bases align to TRBD1. V lost 6 bases to trimming and J lost 0 bases; unmatched junction nucleotides: 6. The CDR3 has 15 amino acids. Germline lookup yields CDR1 MNHEY and CDR2 SMNVEV (reference sequence). The CDR3 DNA follows: TGTGCCAGCAGATACTGGGGACAGAGCACAGATACGCAGTATTTT. This gives the protein CASRYWGQSTDTQYF.

This clone was seen once. The chain links TRBV7-2 to TRBJ1-4; tentatively, D is TRBD1 (6 bases). Trimming shortened V by 3 bases and J by 10 bases, and 18 bases separated the two germline ends. Germline CDR1 is SGHTA and CDR2 is FQGNSA. The length of the CDR3 is 15 residues. CDR3 amino acids: CASSFGGTTPLKLFF. In DNA, the CDR3 is TGTGCCAGCAGCTTTGGTGGGACAACCCCCTTAAAACTGTTTTTT.

This chain joins TRBV5-1 and TRBJ1-6, with 8 bases aligning to TRBD1. Germline loops: CDR1 SGHRS, CDR2 YFSETQ. V was pared by 1 base and J by 10 bases, with 7 bases of the junction left unmatched. The CDR3 contains 15 residues. The chain's CDR3 is CASSLYQGAGSPLHF. The CDR3 nucleotides read TGCGCCAGCAGCTTGTATCAGGGGGCGGGATCACCCCTCCACTTT.

DNA of the CDR3: TGTGCCAGCAGCTCCAGGACTAGCGGGGGGTTTGGGAACACCGGGGAGCTGTTTTTT. It yields the protein CASSSRTSGGFGNTGELFF. The rearrangement joins TRBV11-2 to TRBJ2-2, with TRBD2 matching over 14 bases. This CDR3 is built from 19 residues. V shed 4 bases and J 1 base; nucleotides not matched to a gene: 8. CDR1 and CDR2 from the germline V gene are SGHAT and FQNNGV.

This clone was seen more than once but under ten times. Other DNA sequences in the same sample also yield this CDR3. This sequence joins TRBV6-5 and TRBJ1-1, with D tentatively TRBD1 (5 bases). The CDR3 has 12 amino acids. CDR1 MNHEY and CDR2 SVGAGI come from the germline V gene. V shed 5 bases and J shed 6 bases, with 10 bases lying between them. CDR3 protein: CASSRRGAEAFF. The CDR3 DNA reads as TGTGCCAGCAGTCGACGGGGGGCTGAAGCTTTCTTT.

V usage is TRBV6-5 and J usage is TRBJ2-2, with 8 bases aligning to TRBD1. V lost 6 bases, J lost 5 bases, and 8 bases stayed unmatched. CDR1 and CDR2 from the germline V gene are MNHEY and SVGAGI. The CDR3 has 15 amino acids. The CDR3 bases are TGTGCCAGCAGGACAGGGGCCGCCCGTACCGGGGAGCTGTTTTTT. Protein: CASRTGAARTGELFF.

In this sample, this clone is medium-sized. The rearrangement joins TRBV4-1 to TRBJ1-6; D is possibly TRBD1 (5 bases). This CDR3 is built from 15 residues. V lost 4 bases and J lost 7, with 14 bases in between. The germline gives CDR1 MGHRA, CDR2 YSYEKL. The CDR3 spells CASSPLGTVNSPLHF. The CDR3, as DNA: TGCGCCAGCAGCCCCTTAGGGACGGTAAATTCACCCCTCCACTTT.

The genes are TRBV6-6 and TRBJ2-3; D possibly uses TRBD1 or TRBD2 (5 bases each). V was trimmed by 5 bases and J by 4 bases, leaving 40 bases between them. CDR1 is MNHNY and CDR2 is SVGAGI in the germline V gene (reference sequence). The CDR3 consists of 23 residues. The DNA of the CDR3 is TGTGCCAGCAGTCACACGACAGAAACGGAGGCCCCACCTCAACAAACGAAATCAGATACGCAGTATTTT. Translating gives CASSHTTETEAPPQQTKSDTQYF.

The gene calls are TRBV3-1 (or the pseudogene TRBV3-2) and TRBJ1-5, with 11 bases fitting TRBD1. This CDR3 contains 15 residues. The V and J ends lost 4 bases and 4 bases, in that order; junction bases with no gene match: 3. Germline CDR1 is LGHDT and CDR2 is YNNKEL (reference sequence). The CDR3 reads CASSRGQGANQPQHF. In DNA, the CDR3 is TGTGCCAGCAGCCGTGGACAGGGGGCAAATCAGCCCCAGCATTTT.

The V and J genes are TRBV9 and TRBJ2-2, with 12 bases lining up with TRBD2. Germline V gives CDR1 SGDLS, CDR2 YYNGEE. This CDR3 region has 19 residues. Trimming took 0 bases from V and 1 from J; bases not matched to a gene: 7. CDR3 nucleotides: TGTGCCAGCAGCGTAGGACTACTAGCGGGGGGTCGGAACACCGGGGAGCTGTTTTTT. It is translated as CASSVGLLAGGRNTGELFF.

The V gene is TRBV7-2, the J gene TRBJ2-3; D is unclear. The V and J ends lost 3 bases and 6 bases respectively, with 4 bases between them. The CDR3 extends over 11 amino acids. Germline V gene lookup returns CDR1 SGHTA and CDR2 FQGNSA. In nucleotides, the CDR3 is TGTGCCAGCAGCTTTTCGGATACGCAGTATTTT. It is translated as CASSFSDTQYF. Complete variable domain (other parts from reference TRBV7-2 and TRBJ2-3): GAGVSQSPSNKVTEKGKDVELRCDPISGHTALYWYRQSLGQGLEFLIYFQGNSAPDKSGLPSDRFSAERTGGSVSTLTIQRTQQEDSAVYLCASSFSDTQYFGPGTRLTVL.

This chain joins TRBV4-2 and TRBJ1-6, with D possibly TRBD1 on 5 matching bases. V was trimmed by 1 base and J by 11 bases, leaving 12 bases between them. The germline V gene encodes CDR1 LGHNA and CDR2 YNFKEQ. The CDR3 loop spans 14 amino acids. The CDR3 spells CASSQGTWGAPLHF. CDR3 nucleotide sequence: TGTGCCAGCAGCCAAGGCACCTGGGGGGCACCCCTCCACTTT.

This rearrangement joins TRBV29-1 to TRBJ1-4; TRBD1 matches at 7 bases. This CDR3 has 16 residues. V shed 4 bases and J 2 bases; nucleotides not matched to a gene: 10. Per the germline V gene, CDR1 is SQVTM and CDR2 is ANQGSEA. Here the CDR3 DNA reads TGCAGCGTTGTCGGCAGGGGGGTATTGACTAATGAAAAACTGTTTTTT. Its translation: CSVVGRGVLTNEKLFF.

The chain has TRBV6-5 and TRBJ2-2, with D unclear. Germline CDR1 is MNHEY and CDR2 is SVGAGI. Trimming took off 2 bases at V and 2 bases at J, with 6 bases between the two ends. The CDR3 contains 14 residues. The chain's CDR3 is CASSYRRNTGELFF. DNA of the CDR3: TGTGCCAGCAGTTACAGGCGAAACACCGGGGAGCTGTTTTTT.

This clone has only a few counts. V and J are TRBV4-3 and TRBJ2-1, with TRBD1 identical over 9 bases. Germline CDR1 is LGHNA and CDR2 is YSLEER. The CDR3 covers 19 residues. J lost 0 bases, V lost 2 bases, and 11 bases had no gene match. CDR3: CASSQTSTGGAGSYNEQFF. DNA for the CDR3: TGCGCCAGCAGCCAAACGTCTACAGGGGGCGCAGGCTCCTACAATGAGCAGTTCTTC.

The V call is TRBV5-5, the J call TRBJ2-2; TRBD1 is a possible D gene (5 bases). This CDR3 is 16 amino acids long. Germline V gene data show CDR1 as SGHKS and CDR2 as YYEKEE (reference sequence). The germline V and J ends were trimmed by 1 base and 5 bases, with 15 bases remaining between them. The CDR3 reads CASSLYRQGATGELFF. CDR3 in DNA: TGTGCCAGCAGCTTGTATCGGCAGGGCGCGACCGGGGAGCTGTTTTTT.